The 28 T cell receptor beta chains in this list originate from one sample, sequenced in a study of tumor-infiltrating lymphocytes in primary liver carcinoma. Out of unsorted whole blood came the blood RNA, and germline DNA was extracted as well. Making TCR beta cDNA involved around 500 ng total RNA and a constant-region primer. Three nested multiplex PCR rounds of slightly modified ARM-PCR generated TCR beta libraries. Primers for the first two PCR rounds were TRBV1-TRBV30 forward primers and a C-beta reverse primer (around 11 cycles per round). TCRdb analysed the multiplex PCR reads with MiXCR anew, one entry per CDR3 protein. The sample shows over 250,000 distinct CDR3 sequences, around three fifths of them seen only once. Sequencing was performed on peripheral blood. These receptors all stem from a woman in her 30s with primary liver carcinoma and hepatitis B virus infection.

The chain carries TRBV7-8 and TRBJ2-7; a possible D gene is TRBD2 (5 bases). CDR3 length: 15 residues. Germline V gives CDR1 SGHVS, CDR2 FQNEAQ. V lost 6 bases, J lost 0 bases, and 15 bases lay in between. CDR3 sequence: CASSEGRANSYEQYF. The CDR3 DNA reads as TGTGCCAGCAGTGAGGGAAGGGCCAACTCCTACGAGCAGTACTTC.

Concerning this clonotype itself: This may come from a read error, since a much larger clone is one base off. V usage is TRBV12-3 or TRBV12-4 and J usage is TRBJ2-1; 9 bases are shared with TRBD1. V was pared by 6 bases and J by 15 bases, with 6 bases of the junction left unmatched. This CDR3 contains 11 residues. The CDR3 loop reads CASRENRGRFF. In DNA form, the CDR3 reads TGTGCCAGCAGGGAGAACAGGGGGCGGTTCTTC.

The rearrangement joins TRBV4-3 to TRBJ2-7; no clear D gene. The germline gives CDR1 LGHNA, CDR2 YSLEER. The CDR3 covers 15 residues. Trimming cost V 1 base and J 7 bases, with 17 bases left between them. The DNA for the CDR3 is TGCGCCAGCAGCCAAGTTTACGGGTCCCCCCGGGAGCAGTACTTC. This sequence encodes CASSQVYGSPREQYF.

The V call is TRBV28, the J call TRBJ2-1; D remains unclear. The CDR3 has 15 residues. V was cut by 6 bases and J by 3 bases, with 15 bases left in between. Germline V gene lookup returns CDR1 MDHEN and CDR2 SYDVKM. CDR3 region: CASSHTQTLYNEQFF. The CDR3 region has the DNA TGTGCCAGCAGCCATACCCAGACACTCTACAATGAGCAGTTCTTC.

The chain is built from TRBV2 and TRBJ2-5, with D possibly TRBD1 on 6 matching bases. Trimming removed 4 bases from V and 5 bases from J, with 17 bases in between. From germline, CDR1 is SNHLY and CDR2 FYNNEI. This CDR3 has 15 residues. The CDR3 loop reads CASSGNAGGAETQYF. The CDR3 DNA reads as TGTGCCAGCAGTGGAAATGCTGGGGGCGCGGAGACCCAGTACTTC.

The V call is TRBV4-3, the J call TRBJ2-2; D unclear. Germline loops: CDR1 LGHNA, CDR2 YSLEER. Between the trimmed V and J ends, which lost 0 bases and 2 bases, there was a span of 4 bases. The CDR3 runs 14 residues. For the CDR3, the DNA is TGCGCCAGCAGCCAAGAAGGTAACACCGGGGAGCTGTTTTTT. Its translation is CASSQEGNTGELFF.

About this clonotype: At one boundary the junction diverges from the germline segment, which might be a read error. The CDR3 nucleotides read TGCTCCAGCAGTTACAGGGTACTCCAAGAGACCCAGTACTTC. This translates into CSSSYRVLQETQYF. The rearrangement joins TRBV5-1 to TRBJ2-5, with D possibly being TRBD1 (6 bases). This CDR3 has 14 amino acids. Germline V gene data show CDR1 as SGHRS and CDR2 as YFSETQ.

Remarks on this clonotype: A much larger clone differs from this one at a single base, so this may be a read error. Because it lacks the conserved phenylalanine or tryptophan at the end, this CDR3 is likely a read error. As DNA, the CDR3 is TGTGCCAGCAGCCAAGGGGGACTTGGCGGAGAGACCCAGTACTCC. Translated, it gives CASSQGGLGGETQYS. The chain is built from TRBV4-2 and TRBJ2-5; D perhaps matches TRBD2 (6 bases). The CDR3 runs to 15 residues. The V end was cut by 1 base, the J end by 4 bases, with 13 bases between. CDR1 LGHNA and CDR2 YNFKEQ come from the germline V gene.

This clonotype was seen a few times. V is TRBV6-6 and J is TRBJ2-1; 15 nucleotides agree with TRBD2. Germline V gene lookup returns CDR1 MNHNY and CDR2 SVGAGI (reference sequence). The CDR3 covers 14 residues. The V gene end was trimmed by 8 bases and the J gene end by 6 bases; junction bases not matched to a gene: 2. CDR3 DNA sequence: TGTGCCAGCGGACTAGCGGGAGGGCCCAATGAGCAGTTCTTC. Its translation is CASGLAGGPNEQFF.

This clonotype was picked up many times. The chain has TRBV6-2 or TRBV6-3 and TRBJ1-5; D possibly corresponds to TRBD1 (6 bases). Germline CDR1 reads MNHEY; CDR2 reads SVGEGT. This CDR3 spans 15 amino acids. Trimming stripped 7 bases from V and 3 bases from J, with 16 bases between. CDR3: CASTARGGDNQPQHF. In DNA, the CDR3 is TGTGCCAGCACCGCGAGAGGGGGAGACAATCAGCCCCAGCATTTT.

Notes on this clonotype: Its ends do not fully match the called genes, so a read error is possible. V gene TRBV6-5 combines with J gene TRBJ2-3, with D possibly matching TRBD1 (5 bases). CDR1 MNHEY and CDR2 SVGAGI come from the germline V gene. This CDR3 has 15 amino acids. The CDR3 protein is CASSSLGLDTYTQYF. For the CDR3, the DNA is TGTGCCAGCAGCTCCCTGGGGCTTGACACATATACGCAGTATTTT.

The rearrangement joins TRBV10-2 to TRBJ1-1, with D hard to call. The germline V gene encodes CDR1 WSHSY and CDR2 SAAADI. CDR3 length: 13 amino acids. The CDR3 loop reads CGGSEVENTEAFF. Here the CDR3 DNA reads TGCGGCGGCAGTGAAGTAGAAAACACTGAAGCTTTCTTT.

This clonotype was detected ten times or more. The V gene is TRBV29-1, the J gene TRBJ1-1, with D perhaps matching TRBD1 (5 bases). Germline CDR1 is SQVTM and CDR2 is ANQGSEA. This CDR3 spans 13 amino acids. Trimming stripped 2 bases from V and 9 bases from J, with 16 bases between. CDR3 bases: TGCAGCGTTGAAAGCCTTTGGGACCTAAAAGCTTTCTTT. Translation gives CSVESLWDLKAFF.

This sequence joins TRBV21-1 and TRBJ2-7. TRBV21-1 is a recognized pseudogene. The CDR3 is 16 amino acids. The CDR3 coding sequence is TGTGCCAGCACCGAACGGCCGGTAGGGAGCCCCTACGAGCAGTACTTC. This encodes CASTERPVGSPYEQYF.

The chain carries TRBV7-8 and TRBJ2-5; D remains ambiguous. The germline V and J ends were trimmed by 3 bases and 2 bases, with 7 bases remaining between them. This CDR3 region has 13 residues. The germline gives CDR1 SGHVS, CDR2 FQNEAQ. The CDR3 DNA reads as TGTGCCAGCAGCTTGGAGAGACAAGAGACCCAGTACTTC. Its translation is CASSLERQETQYF.

This clonotype was seen a few times. The chain couples TRBV10-3 to TRBJ2-1; 7 nucleotides align to TRBD2. Germline assignment: CDR1 ENHRY and CDR2 SYGVKD. With V trimmed by 10 bases and J by 6 bases, 15 bases remained unmatched. The CDR3 totals 15 residues. The CDR3 spells CATGDSSGSFNEQFF. The DNA for the CDR3 is TGTGCCACGGGGGATTCTAGCGGAAGTTTCAATGAGCAGTTCTTC.

The sample holds many counts of this clonotype. The chain recombines TRBV6-6 with TRBJ1-2; 8 positions agree with TRBD1. CDR1 and CDR2 (germline): MNHNY, SVGAGI (reference sequence). The CDR3 loop spans 17 amino acids. The V segment lost 5 bases and the J segment 3 bases; nucleotides outside the gene matches: 14. The CDR3 DNA follows: TGTGCCAGCAGTCGGGACAGGACCATTTACGGGGACTATGGCTACACCTTC. Its protein product is CASSRDRTIYGDYGYTF.

V gene TRBV6-1 combines with J gene TRBJ1-2, with a tentative D call TRBD1 (5 bases). Germline CDR1 reads MNHNS; CDR2 reads SASEGT. V gave up 7 bases and J gave up 5 bases, with 23 bases separating them. This CDR3 is built from 16 residues. CDR3 DNA sequence: TGTGCCAGCAAGAGGGAGACAGCCACGGCCCGATATGGCTACACCTTC. It is translated as CASKRETATARYGYTF.

The table lists this clonotype with many counts. The rearrangement uses TRBV12-3 or TRBV12-4 and TRBJ2-1, with 13 bases aligning to TRBD2. V trimming: 6 bases; J trimming: 5 bases; junction bases outside the gene matches: 7. This CDR3 has 16 amino acids. The CDR3 nucleotides read TGTGCCAGCAGCTTCCGACTAGCGGGGGGAAACAATGAGCAGTTCTTC. Protein sequence: CASSFRLAGGNNEQFF.

This clonotype occurred many times. The V and J genes are TRBV11-3 and TRBJ2-1; TRBD1 might be the D (7 bases). Per germline, CDR1 SGHNT and CDR2 YENEEA. Trimming took off 5 bases at V and 9 bases at J, with 17 bases between the two ends. The CDR3 extends over 14 amino acids. CDR3 nucleotide sequence: TGTGCCAGCAGCCCAGGGGGGCCGGGGGTTGAGCAGTTCTTC. Its translation is CASSPGGPGVEQFF.

With regard to this clonotype: A much larger clone differs from this one at a single base, so this may be a read error. V usage is TRBV10-3 and J usage is TRBJ2-3; the D is unclear. Trimming shortened V by 2 bases and J by 5 bases, and 11 bases separated the two germline ends. CDR3 length: 14 residues. Germline lookup yields CDR1 ENHRY and CDR2 SYGVKD. DNA of the CDR3: TGTGCCATCAGTGAGCGCGCGAACATAGATACGCAGTATTTT. This codes for CAISERANIDTQYF.

The chain links TRBV18 to TRBJ2-5; D gene unclear. CDR3 length equals 13 residues. The germline V gene encodes CDR1 KGHSH and CDR2 LQKENI. The ends were cut back, 3 bases at V and 5 bases at J, with 10 bases in the middle. This chain's CDR3 is CASSPSQFETQYF. Here the CDR3 DNA reads TGTGCCAGCTCACCTAGCCAGTTTGAGACCCAGTACTTC.

This clonotype was counted at least ten times. This sequence joins TRBV24-1 and TRBJ2-5; TRBD2 matches 12 bases. This CDR3 has 16 residues. Unmatched junction bases numbered 10, after V lost 5 bases and J lost 7 bases. CDR1 is KGHDR, CDR2 SFDVKD, per germline. The chain's CDR3 is CATSGTSGDKLTTQYF. CDR3 DNA: TGTGCCACCAGTGGGACTAGCGGGGACAAACTCACGACCCAGTACTTC.

As for this clonotype: Possible read error: a much larger clone is one base away. This CDR3 reads CGAQPGHESGNTIYF. The CDR3 nucleotides read TGCGGCGCTCAGCCGGGACACGAATCTGGAAACACCATATATTTT. The chain has TRBV29-1 and TRBJ1-3, with D possibly TRBD1 on 6 matching bases. Germline-derived CDR1 and CDR2 are SQVTM and ANQGSEA. CDR3 size: 15 residues.

The chain is built from TRBV18 and TRBJ1-1; 8 bases map to TRBD1. This CDR3 spans 13 amino acids. From germline, CDR1 is KGHSH and CDR2 LQKENI. The ends lost 3 bases at V and 7 bases at J; junction bases unmatched: 4. Here the CDR3 reads CASSPDGQGEAFF. The CDR3 region has the DNA TGTGCCAGCTCACCCGACGGACAGGGTGAAGCTTTCTTT.

With respect to this clonotype: A much larger clone is a single base away; this may be a read error. V usage is TRBV29-1 and J usage is TRBJ2-3; D is undetermined. The CDR3 runs to 11 residues. Germline V gives CDR1 SQVTM, CDR2 ANQGSEA. The ends were cut back, 5 bases at V and 8 bases at J, with 11 bases in the middle. CDR3 in amino acids: CSVILLGTQYF. CDR3 nucleotide sequence: TGCAGCGTTATCCTCCTCGGTACGCAGTATTTT.

Concerning this clonotype: A much more abundant neighbour one base away suggests this may be a read error. V and J are TRBV10-3 and TRBJ2-7, with TRBD2 matching over 9 bases. CDR1 ENHRY and CDR2 SYGVKD come from the germline V gene. This CDR3 has 13 amino acids. Trimming took 11 bases from V and 3 from J; bases not matched to a gene: 8. The CDR3 spells CAAGGDRDYEQYF. The DNA of the CDR3 is TGTGCCGCGGGAGGGGACCGAGACTACGAGCAGTACTTC.

The gene calls are TRBV6-1 and TRBJ1-2; D perhaps matches TRBD1 (6 bases). Germline CDR1 reads MNHNS; CDR2 reads SASEGT. V lost 10 bases to trimming and J lost 4 bases, with 16 bases between them. CDR3 length equals 13 residues. DNA for the CDR3: TGTGCCACCCGAGTGGACAGCATCTATGGCTACACCTTC. Protein: CATRVDSIYGYTF.